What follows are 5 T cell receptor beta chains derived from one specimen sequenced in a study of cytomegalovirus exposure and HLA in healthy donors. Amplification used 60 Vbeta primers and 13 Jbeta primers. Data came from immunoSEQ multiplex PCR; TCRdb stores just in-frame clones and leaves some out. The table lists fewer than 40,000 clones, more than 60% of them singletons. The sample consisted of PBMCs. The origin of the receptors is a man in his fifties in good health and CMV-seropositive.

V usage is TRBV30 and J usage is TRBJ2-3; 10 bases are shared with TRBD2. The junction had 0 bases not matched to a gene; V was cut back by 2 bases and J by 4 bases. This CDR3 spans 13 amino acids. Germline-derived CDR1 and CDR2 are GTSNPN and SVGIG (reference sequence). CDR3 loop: CAWSSGRADTQYF. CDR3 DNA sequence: TGTGCCTGGAGTAGCGGGAGGGCAGATACGCAGTATTTT. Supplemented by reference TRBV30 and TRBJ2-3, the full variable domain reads SQTIHQWPATLVQPVGSPLSLECTVEGTSNPNLYWYRQAAGRGLQLLFYSVGIGQISSEVPQNLSASRPQDRQFILSSKKLLLSDSGFYLCAWSSGRADTQYFGPGTRLTVL.

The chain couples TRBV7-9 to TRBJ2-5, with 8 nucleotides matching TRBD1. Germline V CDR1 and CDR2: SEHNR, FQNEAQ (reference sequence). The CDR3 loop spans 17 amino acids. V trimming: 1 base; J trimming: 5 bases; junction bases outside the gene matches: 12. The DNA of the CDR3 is TGTGCCAGCAGCTTAGGCGCCGAACGGACAGGGATCGAGACCCAGTACTTC. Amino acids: CASSLGAERTGIETQYF.

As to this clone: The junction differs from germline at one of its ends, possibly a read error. The chain's CDR3 is CASSSRQSSSQPQHF. CDR3 bases: TGTGCCAGCAGCTCCCGACAGTCCAGCAGTCAGCCCCAGCATTTT. The chain recombines TRBV5-6 with TRBJ1-5, with D tentatively TRBD1 (5 bases). Germline CDR1 is SGHDT and CDR2 is YYEEEE. This CDR3 is built from 15 residues.

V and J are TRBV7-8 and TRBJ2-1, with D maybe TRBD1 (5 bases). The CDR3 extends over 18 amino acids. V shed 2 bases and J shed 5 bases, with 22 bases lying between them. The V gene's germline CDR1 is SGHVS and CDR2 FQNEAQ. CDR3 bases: TGTGCCAGCAGCTTATCTCGCCCGGGCCAGGGAAGTAACAATGAGCAGTTCTTC. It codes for CASSLSRPGQGSNNEQFF.

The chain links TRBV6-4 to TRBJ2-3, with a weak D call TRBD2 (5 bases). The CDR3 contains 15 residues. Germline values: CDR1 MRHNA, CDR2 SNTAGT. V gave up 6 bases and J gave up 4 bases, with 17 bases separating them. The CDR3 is CASSPTLLRADTQYF. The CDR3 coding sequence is TGTGCCAGCAGCCCTACACTTTTGAGGGCAGATACGCAGTATTTT.